The text below deals with one T cell receptor (beta chain). This specimen belongs to a study of blood T cell repertoires in COVID-19. Study-level information: Spain, Italy and the United States supplied samples that represented acute and convalescent COVID-19. The analysed material was cDNA or gDNA that came from T cells, B-cell-depleted T cells, or PBMCs.

Germline CDR1 is MGHRA and CDR2 is YSYEKL. The V gene end was trimmed by 3 bases and the J gene end by 0 bases; junction bases not matched to a gene: 7. This CDR3 has 16 amino acids. Per the study methods: Amplification of reference gene primers was used by the study to estimate nucleated cell counts. Clones were sequenced by immunoSEQ multiplex PCR, and TCRdb holds only the in-frame ones, with some missing. That table gives V, J and clone size, and the DNA gave D and trimming. This repertoire shows 300,000 to 400,000 clones, over 75% found once; its top ten account for over 0.8%. Participant reports of clinical history set cohort assignment.

This chain uses TRBV4-1 with TRBJ1-1; 7 bases are a match to TRBD1. The sequenced material came from PBMCs or T cells enriched from blood (not recorded which). The sequence was collected from a woman younger than 45 who had recovered from COVID-19. In DNA form, the CDR3 reads TGCGCCAGCAGCCACAACCCGACAGGGATGAACACTGAAGCTTTCTTT. As protein: CASSHNPTGMNTEAFF.